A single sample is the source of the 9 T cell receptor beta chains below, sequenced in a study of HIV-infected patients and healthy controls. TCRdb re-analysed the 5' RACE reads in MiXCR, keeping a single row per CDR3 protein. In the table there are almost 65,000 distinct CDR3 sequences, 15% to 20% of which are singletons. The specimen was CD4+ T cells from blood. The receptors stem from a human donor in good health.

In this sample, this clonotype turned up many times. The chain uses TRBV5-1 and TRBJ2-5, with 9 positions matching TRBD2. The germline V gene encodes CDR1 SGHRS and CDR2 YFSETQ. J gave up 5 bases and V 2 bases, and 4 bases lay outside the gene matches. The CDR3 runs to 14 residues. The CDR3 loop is CASSFAGGHETQYF. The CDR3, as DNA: TGCGCCAGCAGCTTTGCGGGGGGGCATGAGACCCAGTACTTC.

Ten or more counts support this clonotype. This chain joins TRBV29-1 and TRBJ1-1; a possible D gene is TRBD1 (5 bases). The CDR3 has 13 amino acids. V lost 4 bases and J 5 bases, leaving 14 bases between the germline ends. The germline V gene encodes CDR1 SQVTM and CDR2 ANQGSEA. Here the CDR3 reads CSVVAGQRTEAFF. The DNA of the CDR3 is TGCAGCGTTGTGGCAGGGCAAAGGACTGAAGCTTTCTTT.

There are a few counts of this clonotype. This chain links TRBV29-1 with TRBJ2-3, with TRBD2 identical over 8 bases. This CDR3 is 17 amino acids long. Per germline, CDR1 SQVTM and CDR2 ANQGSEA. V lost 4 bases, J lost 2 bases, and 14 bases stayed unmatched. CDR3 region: CSVVGLAGRLATDTQYF. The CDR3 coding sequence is TGCAGCGTTGTGGGGTTAGCGGGAAGGCTTGCCACAGATACGCAGTATTTT.

CDR3 sequence: CASNLELAGAGELFF. In DNA form, the CDR3 reads TGTGCCAGTAATCTGGAACTAGCGGGAGCCGGGGAGCTGTTTTTT. The rearrangement joins TRBV19 to TRBJ2-2; 11 bases line up with TRBD2. The CDR3 extends over 15 amino acids. The V segment lost 7 bases and the J segment 6 bases; nucleotides outside the gene matches: 7. The germline V gene encodes CDR1 LNHDA and CDR2 SQIVND (reference sequence).

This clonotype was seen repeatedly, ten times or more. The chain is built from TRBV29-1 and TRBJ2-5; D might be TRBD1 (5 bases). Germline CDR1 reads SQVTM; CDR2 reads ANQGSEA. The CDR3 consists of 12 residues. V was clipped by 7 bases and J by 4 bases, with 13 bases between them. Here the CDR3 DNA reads TGCAGCGCTAGGGGTTGGGGAGAGACCCAGTACTTC. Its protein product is CSARGWGETQYF. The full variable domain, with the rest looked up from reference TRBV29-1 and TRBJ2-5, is SAVISQKPSRDICQRGTSLTIQCQVDSQVTMMFWYRQQPGQSLTLIATANQGSEATYESGFVIDKFPISRPNLTFSTLTVSNMSPEDSSIYLCSARGWGETQYFGPGTRLLVL.

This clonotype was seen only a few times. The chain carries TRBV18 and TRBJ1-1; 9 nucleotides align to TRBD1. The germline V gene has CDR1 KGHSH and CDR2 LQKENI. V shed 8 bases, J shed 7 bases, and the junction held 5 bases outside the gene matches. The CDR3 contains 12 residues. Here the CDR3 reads CASRTGASEAFF. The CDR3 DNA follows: TGTGCCAGCAGGACAGGGGCTAGTGAAGCTTTCTTT.

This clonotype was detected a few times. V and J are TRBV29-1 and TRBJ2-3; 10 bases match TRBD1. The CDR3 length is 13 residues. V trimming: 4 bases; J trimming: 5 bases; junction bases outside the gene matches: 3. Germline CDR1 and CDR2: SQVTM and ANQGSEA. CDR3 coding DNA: TGCAGCGTTGCCGGGACAGGGGTAGATACGCAGTATTTT. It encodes CSVAGTGVDTQYF.

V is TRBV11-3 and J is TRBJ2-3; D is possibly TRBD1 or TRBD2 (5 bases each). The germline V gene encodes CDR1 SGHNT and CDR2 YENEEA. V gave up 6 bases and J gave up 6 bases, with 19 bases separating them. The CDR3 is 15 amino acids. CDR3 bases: TGTGCCAGCAGTAACCGGGACGGGGCAGAGGATACGCAGTATTTT. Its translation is CASSNRDGAEDTQYF.

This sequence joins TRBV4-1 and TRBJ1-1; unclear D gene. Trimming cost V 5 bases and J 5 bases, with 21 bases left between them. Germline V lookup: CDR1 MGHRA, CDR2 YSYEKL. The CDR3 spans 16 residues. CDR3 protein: CASSFHYRDVRTEAFF. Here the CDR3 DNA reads TGCGCCAGCAGCTTCCATTATAGGGATGTACGGACTGAAGCTTTCTTT.